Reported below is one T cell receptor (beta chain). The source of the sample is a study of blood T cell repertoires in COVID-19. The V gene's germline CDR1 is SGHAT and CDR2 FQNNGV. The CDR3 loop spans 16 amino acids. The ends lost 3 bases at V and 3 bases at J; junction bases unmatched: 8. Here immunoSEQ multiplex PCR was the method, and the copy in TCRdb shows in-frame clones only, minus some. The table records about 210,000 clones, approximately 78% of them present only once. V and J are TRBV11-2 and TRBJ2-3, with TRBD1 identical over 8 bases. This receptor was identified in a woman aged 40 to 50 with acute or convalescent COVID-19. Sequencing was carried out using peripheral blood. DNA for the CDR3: TGTGCCAGCAGCTTGGGCCAGGGGGCAGGAACAGATACGCAGTATTTT. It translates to CASSLGQGAGTDTQYF.